Listed here are 21 T cell receptor beta chains from one sample, sequenced in a study of cytomegalovirus exposure and HLA in healthy donors (dated by TCRdb to the late 2010s). The protocol used for the library was the immunoSEQ multiplex PCR assay. TCRdb's version of the immuneACCESS table is confined to in-frame rearrangements and falls short of the full clone set. An unresolved V gene accounts for under half of the shortfall where checked; the remainder is of unknown origin. The sample includes approximately 110,000 clones, with roughly 94% observed a single time. The top ten clones comprise roughly 1.2% of the sample. The sequenced material came from PBMCs. The receptors shown here come from a woman between 18 and 29 years old in good health and CMV-seronegative.

This chain uses TRBV28 with TRBJ1-6, with 10 bases that match TRBD1. Germline V gene sequence: CDR1 MDHEN, CDR2 SYDVKM. This CDR3 spans 15 amino acids. Trimming removed 6 bases from V and 8 bases from J; junction bases left unmatched: 7. CDR3 region: CASSLGQGRHSPLHF. The CDR3 DNA reads as TGTGCCAGCAGCCTGGGACAGGGGAGGCATTCACCCCTCCACTTT.

The chain uses TRBV14 and TRBJ1-5; tentative D call: TRBD1 (6 bases). Between the trimmed V and J ends, which lost 8 bases and 9 bases, there was a span of 17 bases. The CDR3 covers 13 residues. Germline values: CDR1 SGHDN, CDR2 FVKESK. DNA for the CDR3: TGTGCCAGCGCCGGGACACGGGTTGGGCCCCAGCATTTT. It translates to CASAGTRVGPQHF.

This rearrangement joins TRBV5-5 to TRBJ2-7, with TRBD1 identical over 8 bases. The CDR3 length is 15 residues. CDR1 is SGHKS, CDR2 YYEKEE, per germline (reference sequence). The ends lost 2 bases at V and 5 bases at J; junction bases unmatched: 9. As DNA, the CDR3 is TGTGCCAGCAGCTTTAGACAGGGGATAGCAGACGAGCAGTACTTC. Translation: CASSFRQGIADEQYF. The full variable domain, with the rest looked up from reference TRBV5-5 and TRBJ2-7, is DAGVTQSPTHLIKTRGQQVTLRCSPISGHKSVSWYQQVLGQGPQFIFQYYEKEERGRGNFPDRFSARQFPNYSSELNVNALLLGDSALYLCASSFRQGIADEQYFGPGTRLTVT.

The chain combines TRBV6-6 with TRBJ2-5; tentatively, D is TRBD1 (6 bases). The CDR3 is made up of 15 amino acids. From germline, CDR1 is MNHNY and CDR2 SVGAGI (reference sequence). Between the trimmed V and J ends, which lost 6 bases and 7 bases, there was a span of 21 bases. The CDR3 region is CASSATATGTVTQYF. CDR3 bases: TGTGCCAGCAGCGCCACCGCTACAGGGACGGTGACCCAGTACTTC.

This clone was found once. The genes are TRBV7-9 and TRBJ2-7, with a possible D match to TRBD2 (6 bases). The CDR3 is 17 residues long. V lost 5 bases, J lost 1 base, and 21 bases lay in between. Germline CDR1 SEHNR, CDR2 FQNEAQ (reference sequence). CDR3 amino acids: CASSPRESPRGSYEQYF. In nucleotides, the CDR3 is TGTGCCAGCAGCCCCCGGGAGTCCCCTCGGGGGTCCTACGAGCAGTACTTC.

The chain joins TRBV9 to TRBJ2-1; D unresolved. The germline gives CDR1 SGDLS, CDR2 YYNGEE. Trimming pared 0 bases from V and 10 bases from J, leaving 11 bases between. The CDR3 sequence is 13 residues long. The CDR3 protein is CASSVGASGEQFF. DNA for the CDR3: TGTGCCAGCAGCGTAGGAGCCTCCGGGGAGCAGTTCTTC.

The CDR3 nucleotides are TGTGCCAGCAGTTTGGGGACTAGCGGATCCGGGGAGCTGTTTTTT. Translated: CASSLGTSGSGELFF. The chain couples TRBV27 to TRBJ2-2, with 11 bases that match TRBD2. The length of the CDR3 is 15 residues. Trimming removed 3 bases from V and 6 bases from J; junction bases left unmatched: 3. The germline gives CDR1 MNHEY, CDR2 SMNVEV (reference sequence).

The chain employs TRBV7-3 and TRBJ1-2; the match to TRBD1 covers 8 bases. The V gene's germline CDR1 is SGHTA and CDR2 FQGTGA. The CDR3 runs 15 residues. V was pared by 4 bases and J by 0 bases, with 4 bases of the junction left unmatched. CDR3 in amino acids: CASSSGQGTNYGYTF. Here the CDR3 DNA reads TGTGCCAGCAGCTCCGGACAGGGCACTAACTATGGCTACACCTTC.

The V and J genes are TRBV19 and TRBJ1-1; D unclear. CDR3 length equals 18 residues. Per the germline V gene, CDR1 is LNHDA and CDR2 is SQIVND (reference sequence). Trimming pared 7 bases from V and 2 bases from J, leaving 26 bases between. Here the CDR3 DNA reads TGTGCCAGTACCACGTTCGCACAGAACGACCGATTTAACACTGAAGCTTTCTTT. Translated, it gives CASTTFAQNDRFNTEAFF.

This rearrangement joins TRBV4-1 to TRBJ2-1; no reliable D call. V was pared by 6 bases and J by 5 bases, with 8 bases between. The length of the CDR3 is 12 residues. The germline V gene has CDR1 MGHRA and CDR2 YSYEKL. The CDR3 loop is CASSLGDNEQFF. The DNA of the CDR3 is TGCGCCAGCAGTCTCGGAGACAATGAGCAGTTCTTC.

The DNA for the CDR3 is TGCAGCGTTCAGGGACCAGCGGGAAAACTGTTTTTT. It yields the protein CSVQGPAGKLFF. The rearrangement uses TRBV29-1 and TRBJ1-4; D possibly corresponds to TRBD1 (5 bases). The length of the CDR3 is 12 residues. V was clipped by 5 bases and J by 10 bases, with 14 bases between them. The germline gives CDR1 SQVTM, CDR2 ANQGSEA. Filled out from reference TRBV29-1 and TRBJ1-4, the complete variable domain reads SAVISQKPSRDICQRGTSLTIQCQVDSQVTMMFWYRQQPGQSLTLIATANQGSEATYESGFVIDKFPISRPNLTFSTLTVSNMSPEDSSIYLCSVQGPAGKLFFGSGTQLSVL.

This rearrangement joins TRBV5-7 to TRBJ1-3, with a tentative D call TRBD1 (5 bases). TRBV5-7 is recorded as an ORF, its role being uncertain. The CDR3 loop spans 16 amino acids. V lost 5 bases and J 4 bases, leaving 19 bases between the germline ends. DNA of the CDR3: TGTGCCAGCAGGCGGGACCAGCCAACGTGCGGAAACACCATATATTTT. This codes for CASRRDQPTCGNTIYF.

The genes are TRBV28 and TRBJ2-1; 10 nucleotides agree with TRBD2. In germline, CDR1 is MDHEN, CDR2 SYDVKM. The CDR3 extends over 15 amino acids. V trimming: 6 bases; J trimming: 4 bases; junction bases outside the gene matches: 6. The CDR3 spells CASSQTSGTYNEQFF. Here the CDR3 DNA reads TGTGCCAGCAGCCAAACTAGCGGGACTTACAATGAGCAGTTCTTC.

This clone was found once. The chain combines TRBV27 with TRBJ2-7; TRBD2 matches at 9 bases. Germline CDR1 is MNHEY and CDR2 is SMNVEV (reference sequence). CDR3 length: 15 residues. V lost 2 bases, J lost 7 bases, and 9 bases stayed unmatched. CDR3 DNA: TGTGCCAGCAGTTTACTAGGAGGACTAGCGTTTGAGCAGTACTTC. This sequence encodes CASSLLGGLAFEQYF.

The chain employs TRBV2 and TRBJ2-3, with 8 nucleotides matching TRBD2. This CDR3 is built from 16 residues. V lost 6 bases, J lost 8 bases, and 16 bases stayed unmatched. Germline loops: CDR1 SNHLY, CDR2 FYNNEI. CDR3 DNA sequence: TGTGCCAGCAGGGTCTCCGGGACTAGGAGTGTTGGTACGCAGTATTTT. This codes for CASRVSGTRSVGTQYF.

J is TRBJ1-5 and V is TRBV7-9, with no clear D. The CDR3 consists of 14 residues. V lost 7 bases to trimming and J lost 1 base, with 11 bases between them. Germline lookup yields CDR1 SEHNR and CDR2 FQNEAQ (reference sequence). This chain's CDR3 is CASTSEGSNQPQHF. In DNA, the CDR3 is TGTGCCAGCACCTCGGAGGGAAGCAATCAGCCCCAGCATTTT. The whole variable domain, remainder taken from reference TRBV7-9 and TRBJ1-5, is DTGVSQNPRHKITKRGQNVTFRCDPISEHNRLYWYRQTLGQGPEFLTYFQNEAQLEKSRLLSDRFSAERPKGSFSTLEIQRTEQGDSAMYLCASTSEGSNQPQHFGDGTRLSIL.

The sample holds a few counts of this clone. The chain joins TRBV21-1 to TRBJ1-2. TRBV21-1 is a documented pseudogene. The CDR3 runs 16 residues. The CDR3 loop reads CASSKNSGIFFYGYTF. DNA of the CDR3: TGTGCCAGCAGCAAGAACTCCGGGATCTTCTTCTATGGCTACACCTTC.

The chain employs TRBV2 and TRBJ1-4; D possibly corresponds to TRBD1 (6 bases). The CDR3 contains 14 residues. With 7 bases removed from V and 8 bases from J, the gap between germline ends came to 17 bases. Per germline, CDR1 SNHLY and CDR2 FYNNEI. DNA of the CDR3: TGTGCCAGCACCGAGGGGGGGGTGAGGGAAAAACTGTTTTTT. Its protein is CASTEGGVREKLFF. Supplemented by reference TRBV2 and TRBJ1-4, the full variable domain reads EPEVTQTPSHQVTQMGQEVILRCVPISNHLYFYWYRQILGQKVEFLVSFYNNEISEKSEIFDDQFSVERPDGSNFTLKIRSTKLEDSAMYFCASTEGGVREKLFFGSGTQLSVL.

The gene calls are TRBV5-1 and TRBJ2-2; perhaps TRBD2 as D (5 bases). V lost 5 bases, J lost 6 bases, and 14 bases lay in between. The CDR3 runs 14 residues. Germline V lookup: CDR1 SGHRS, CDR2 YFSETQ. In DNA form, the CDR3 reads TGCGCCAGCAGGTATCGAGGGTTGGCCGGGGAGCTGTTTTTT. Its translation: CASRYRGLAGELFF.

The chain has TRBV6-5 and TRBJ2-1; D is uncertain. The CDR3 has 16 amino acids. Germline-derived CDR1 and CDR2 are MNHEY and SVGAGI. Deletions cut 3 bases from V and 4 bases from J, with 16 bases between. CDR3 residues: CASSYAQKFLYNEQFF. The CDR3, as DNA: TGTGCCAGCAGTTATGCCCAGAAGTTTCTTTACAATGAGCAGTTCTTC.

This clone was detected once. This chain connects TRBV2 to TRBJ2-7; D might be TRBD2 (6 bases). Trimming left V 8 bases short and J 4 bases short, with 12 bases between. CDR3 length equals 12 residues. From germline, CDR1 is SNHLY and CDR2 FYNNEI. The CDR3: CASGDGTYEQYF. CDR3 bases: TGTGCCAGCGGGGACGGGACTTACGAGCAGTACTTC. Full variable domain (remainder filled in from reference TRBV2 and TRBJ2-7): EPEVTQTPSHQVTQMGQEVILRCVPISNHLYFYWYRQILGQKVEFLVSFYNNEISEKSEIFDDQFSVERPDGSNFTLKIRSTKLEDSAMYFCASGDGTYEQYFGPGTRLTVT.